This TCR beta chain stems from a study of patients and donors after allogeneic stem cell transplantation. TCRdb processed the RT-PCR reads anew with MiXCR; each CDR3 protein has one entry. The data show some 21,000 distinct CDR3 sequences, with under 30% seen just once and approximately 48% held by the top ten. The length of the CDR3 is 17 residues. The germline V gene encodes CDR1 MDHEN and CDR2 SYDVKM. The V gene lost 6 bases and the J gene lost 1 base, with 16 bases spanning the gap. This clonotype has a handful of counts. The chain uses TRBV28 and TRBJ2-6; D perhaps matches TRBD1 (5 bases). The TCR was taken from a human donor who was either an allogeneic HSCT recipient or a stem cell or donor lymphocyte infusion donor (not recorded which). It is not recorded whose cells these are; they may come from a transplant donor. Sequencing was carried out using blood, either unsorted or a sorted T cell fraction (not recorded which). The CDR3 region has the DNA TGTGCCAGCAGCCCATCTGTGGGGCTGTCTGGGGCCAACGTCCTGACTTTC. Translated, it gives CASSPSVGLSGANVLTF.